Listed below are T cell receptor beta chains from one sample, sequenced in a study of early T cells in non-severe SARS-CoV-2 infection. TCRdb re-derived calls from the 5' RACE reads in MiXCR, one entry per CDR3 protein. The sample records around 80,000 distinct CDR3 sequences, about 12% being singletons. The sample was whole blood. The origin of the receptors is an adult who was a healthcare worker with PCR-confirmed SARS-CoV-2 infection or an uninfected control (not recorded which). The CDR3 runs from the conserved cysteine through the conserved F or W. D genes are given only for firm matches. Clone size, where shown, is once, few, many, or a class for clones that have expanded.

D gene | clone size | J gene | V gene | CDR3 protein | CDR3 DNA
NA | few | TRBJ2-5 | TRBV7-3 | CASSSDWGETQYF | TGTGCCAGCAGCTCGGATTGGGGAGAGACCCAGTACTTC
TRBD2 | medium-sized | TRBJ2-1 | TRBV28 | CASSLSGSSYNEQFF | TGTGCCAGCAGCTTAAGCGGGAGCTCCTACAATGAGCAGTTCTTC
TRBD2 | many | TRBJ2-1 | TRBV30 | CAWSVGASGIPFRGEQFF | TGTGCCTGGAGTGTTGGGGCTAGCGGCATACCCTTCCGGGGTGAGCAGTTCTTC
NA | NA | TRBJ2-7 | TRBV9 | CASSPGPPRYEQYF | TGTGCCAGCAGCCCGGGGCCCCCTCGCTACGAGCAGTACTTC
NA | NA | TRBJ2-3 | TRBV18 | CASSLSEGLGRNTQYF | TGTGCCAGCTCACTATCGGAGGGCCTCGGCCGCAATACGCAGTATTTT
TRBD2 | NA | TRBJ2-7 | TRBV28 | CASSPIGTSRHEQYF | TGTGCCAGCAGTCCGATCGGGACTAGCCGACACGAGCAGTACTTC
NA | NA | TRBJ1-2 | TRBV28 | CASSFGGGGYTF | TGTGCCAGCAGTTTCGGGGGCGGTGGCTACACCTTC
TRBD1 | NA | TRBJ2-7 | TRBV29-1 | CSVEGTGVYEQYF | TGCAGCGTTGAGGGGACAGGGGTCTACGAGCAGTACTTC
NA | many | TRBJ1-5 | TRBV6-5 | CASSKGQGINQPQHF | TGTGCCAGCAGCAAGGGGCAGGGGATCAATCAGCCCCAGCATTTT
NA | few | TRBJ2-1 | TRBV29-1 | CSVGGRESYNEQFF | TGCAGCGTTGGCGGCAGGGAGTCTTACAATGAGCAGTTCTTC
TRBD2 | few | TRBJ2-1 | TRBV6-5 | CASSYSTGLALLFF | TGTGCCAGCAGTTACTCGACCGGACTAGCGTTGTTGTTCTTC
TRBD2 | NA | TRBJ2-3 | TRBV7-6 | CASSPPPQAGADTQYF | TGTGCCAGCAGCCCCCCCCCCCAGGCGGGAGCCGATACGCAGTATTTT
NA | many | TRBJ2-2 | TRBV29-1 | CSVAVTGELFF | TGCAGCGTTGCAGTCACCGGGGAGCTGTTTTTT
NA | many | TRBJ1-2 | TRBV7-6 | CASSLQGGDGYTF | TGTGCCAGCAGCTTACAGGGAGGTGACGGCTACACCTTC
TRBD2 | NA | TRBJ2-1 | TRBV20-1 | CSAPGLAGAGGNEQFF | TGCAGTGCGCCGGGACTAGCGGGAGCTGGAGGCAATGAGCAGTTCTTC
NA | NA | TRBJ2-1 | TRBV12-3/TRBV12-4 | CASSLVGGKDNEQFF | TGTGCCAGCAGTTTAGTGGGCGGGAAGGACAATGAGCAGTTCTTC
NA | many | TRBJ2-7 | TRBV7-2 | CASSLQGTRGGEQYF | TGTGCCAGCAGCTTGCAGGGTACGCGTGGAGGAGAGCAGTACTTC
NA | NA | TRBJ2-2 | TRBV6-5 | CASSSPLDYPRGELFF | TGTGCCAGCAGTTCTCCTCTGGACTACCCCCGGGGGGAGCTGTTTTTT
NA | NA | TRBJ2-6 | TRBV5-1 | CASSLAATAGANVLTF | TGCGCCAGCAGCTTGGCCGCCACAGCTGGGGCCAACGTCCTGACTTTC
TRBD2 | few | TRBJ2-3 | TRBV7-2 | CASSPGTISTDTQYF | TGTGCCAGCAGCCCCGGGACTATTAGCACAGATACGCAGTATTTT
TRBD1 | few | TRBJ1-2 | TRBV28 | CASSLTGADGYTF | TGTGCCAGCAGTTTGACAGGGGCGGATGGCTACACCTTC
TRBD2 | few | TRBJ2-3 | TRBV9 | CASSVSISGNTDTQYF | TGTGCCAGCAGCGTAAGCATTAGCGGGAACACAGATACGCAGTATTTT
TRBD2 | NA | TRBJ2-7 | TRBV3-1 | CASSQAGTSYEQYF | TGTGCCAGCAGCCAAGCTGGGACTAGCTACGAGCAGTACTTC
TRBD1 | few | TRBJ1-2 | TRBV28 | CATQPGGPGYGYTF | TGTGCCACCCAACCAGGGGGCCCGGGCTATGGCTACACCTTC
NA | few | TRBJ2-2 | TRBV6-4 | CASSAAGWSGELFF | TGTGCCAGCAGTGCCGCCGGTTGGTCCGGGGAGCTGTTTTTT
TRBD1 | NA | TRBJ1-1 | TRBV2 | CASSRDRETEAFF | TGTGCCAGCAGCCGGGACAGGGAGACTGAAGCTTTCTTT
NA | NA | TRBJ2-7 | TRBV4-1 | CASSPPRASADEQYF | TGCGCCAGCAGCCCCCCCCGGGCTAGCGCCGACGAGCAGTACTTC
NA | NA | TRBJ1-6 | TRBV6-1 | CASSEIATGSPLHF | TGTGCCAGCAGTGAAATTGCGACGGGCTCACCCCTCCACTTT
TRBD1 | many | TRBJ2-7 | TRBV5-1 | CASSLAQDRGLYEQYF | TGCGCCAGCAGCTTGGCCCAGGACAGGGGGCTGTACGAGCAGTACTTC